The TCR beta chain under discussion was sequenced for a study of T cell changes during pregnancy in multiple sclerosis. V gave up 3 bases and J gave up 0 bases, with 7 bases separating them. CDR1 is SGDLS and CDR2 is YYNGEE in the germline V gene. The CDR3 sequence is 14 residues long. Data came from immunoSEQ multiplex PCR; TCRdb stores just in-frame clones and leaves some out. The table records roughly 97,000 clones, just over 90% of them present only once. The J gene is TRBJ1-3, the V gene TRBV9; D gene uncertain. The TCR was taken from a female donor in good health, enrolled as a control in a pregnancy study. The sample was peripheral blood, taken in the second trimester of pregnancy. Here the CDR3 DNA reads TGTGCCAGCAGCGCACATATCTCTGGAAACACCATATATTTT. This sequence encodes CASSAHISGNTIYF.